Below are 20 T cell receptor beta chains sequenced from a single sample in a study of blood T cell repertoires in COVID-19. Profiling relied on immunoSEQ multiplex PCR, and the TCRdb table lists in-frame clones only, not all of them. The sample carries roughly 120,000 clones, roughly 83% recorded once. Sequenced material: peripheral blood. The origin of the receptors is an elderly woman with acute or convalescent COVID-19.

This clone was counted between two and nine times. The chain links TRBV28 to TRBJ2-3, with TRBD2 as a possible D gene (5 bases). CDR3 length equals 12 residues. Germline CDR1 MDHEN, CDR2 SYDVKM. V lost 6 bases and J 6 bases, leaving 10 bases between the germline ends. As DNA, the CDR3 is TGTGCCAGCAGAGGAGGTGTGGATACGCAGTATTTT. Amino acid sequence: CASRGGVDTQYF. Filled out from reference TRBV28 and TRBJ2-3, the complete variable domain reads DVKVTQSSRYLVKRTGEKVFLECVQDMDHENMFWYRQDPGLGLRLIYFSYDVKMKEKGDIPEGYSVSREKKERFSLILESASTNQTSMYLCASRGGVDTQYFGPGTRLTVL.

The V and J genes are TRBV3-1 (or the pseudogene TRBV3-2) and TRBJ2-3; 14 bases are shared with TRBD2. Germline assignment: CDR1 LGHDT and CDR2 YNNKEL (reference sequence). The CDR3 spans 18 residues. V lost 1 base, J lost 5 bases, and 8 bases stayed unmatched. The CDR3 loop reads CASSQGVTSGGAQDTQYF. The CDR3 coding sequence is TGTGCCAGCAGCCAAGGAGTGACTAGCGGGGGGGCCCAAGATACGCAGTATTTT.

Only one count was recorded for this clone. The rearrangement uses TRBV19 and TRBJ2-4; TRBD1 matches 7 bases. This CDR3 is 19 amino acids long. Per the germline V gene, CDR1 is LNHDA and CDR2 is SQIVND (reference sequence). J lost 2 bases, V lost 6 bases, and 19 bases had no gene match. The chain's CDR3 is CASSHISWTGRVSKNIQYF. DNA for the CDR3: TGTGCCAGTAGCCATATCTCCTGGACAGGAAGGGTTTCCAAAAACATTCAGTACTTC.

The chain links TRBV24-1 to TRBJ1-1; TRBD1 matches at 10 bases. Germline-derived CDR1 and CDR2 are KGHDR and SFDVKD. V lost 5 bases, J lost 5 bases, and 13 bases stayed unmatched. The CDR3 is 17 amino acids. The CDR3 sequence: CATSALLDRGLGTEAFF. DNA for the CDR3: TGTGCCACCAGTGCTCTATTGGACAGGGGGTTAGGGACTGAAGCTTTCTTT.

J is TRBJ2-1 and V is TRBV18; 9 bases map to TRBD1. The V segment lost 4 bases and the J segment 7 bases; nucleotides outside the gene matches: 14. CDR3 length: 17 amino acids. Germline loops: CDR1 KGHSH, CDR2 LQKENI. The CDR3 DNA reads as TGTGCCAGCTCACAACTCCCGGGACAGGGAATTGCAAATGAGCAGTTCTTC. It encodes CASSQLPGQGIANEQFF.

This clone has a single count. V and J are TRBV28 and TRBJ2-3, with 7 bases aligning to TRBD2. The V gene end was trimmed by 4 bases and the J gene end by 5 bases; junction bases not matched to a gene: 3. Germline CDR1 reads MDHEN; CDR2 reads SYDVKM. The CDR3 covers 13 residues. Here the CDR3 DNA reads TGTGCCAGCAGTTCTCTAGCGGAAGATACGCAGTATTTT. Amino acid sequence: CASSSLAEDTQYF.

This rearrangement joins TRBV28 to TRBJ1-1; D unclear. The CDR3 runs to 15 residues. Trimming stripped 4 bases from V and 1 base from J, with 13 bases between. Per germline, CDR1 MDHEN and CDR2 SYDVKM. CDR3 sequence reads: CASSSAISGNTEAFF. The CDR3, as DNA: TGTGCCAGCAGTTCCGCGATATCGGGGAACACTGAAGCTTTCTTT.

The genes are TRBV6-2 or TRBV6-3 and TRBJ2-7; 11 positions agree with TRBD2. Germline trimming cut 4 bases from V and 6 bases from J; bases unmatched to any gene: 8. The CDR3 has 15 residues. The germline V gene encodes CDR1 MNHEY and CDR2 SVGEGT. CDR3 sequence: CASSSLAGGRREQYF. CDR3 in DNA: TGTGCCAGCAGTTCTCTAGCGGGAGGAAGGCGCGAGCAGTACTTC.

CDR3 in amino acids: CASSQDASAGGRSTGELFF. The CDR3 region has the DNA TGTGCCAGCAGCCAAGATGCGAGTGCGGGAGGGAGGTCGACCGGGGAGCTGTTTTTT. This chain connects TRBV4-2 to TRBJ2-2; 9 bases fit TRBD2. The CDR3 loop spans 19 amino acids. J was trimmed by 5 bases and V by 0 bases; bases with no gene match: 13. CDR1 LGHNA and CDR2 YNFKEQ come from the germline V gene.

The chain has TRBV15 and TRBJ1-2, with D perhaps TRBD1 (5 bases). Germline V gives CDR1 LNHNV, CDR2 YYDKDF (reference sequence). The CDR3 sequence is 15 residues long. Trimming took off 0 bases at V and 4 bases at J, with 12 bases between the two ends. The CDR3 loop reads CATSRDSSQAYGYTF. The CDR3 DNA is TGTGCCACCAGCAGAGATTCCTCACAGGCCTATGGCTACACCTTC.

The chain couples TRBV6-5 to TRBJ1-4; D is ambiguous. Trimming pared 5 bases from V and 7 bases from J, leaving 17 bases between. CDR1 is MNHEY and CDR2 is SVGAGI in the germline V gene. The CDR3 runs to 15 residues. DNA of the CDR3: TGTGCCAGCAGTCCTATCGACAAGGAATTTGAAAAACTGTTTTTT. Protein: CASSPIDKEFEKLFF.

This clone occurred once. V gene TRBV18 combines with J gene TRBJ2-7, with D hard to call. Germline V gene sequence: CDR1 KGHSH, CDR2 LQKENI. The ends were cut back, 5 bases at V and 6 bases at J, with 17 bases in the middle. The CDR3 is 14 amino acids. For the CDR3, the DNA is TGTGCCAGCTCAGCGGCACCCAAACCCGTCGAGCAGTACTTC. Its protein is CASSAAPKPVEQYF.

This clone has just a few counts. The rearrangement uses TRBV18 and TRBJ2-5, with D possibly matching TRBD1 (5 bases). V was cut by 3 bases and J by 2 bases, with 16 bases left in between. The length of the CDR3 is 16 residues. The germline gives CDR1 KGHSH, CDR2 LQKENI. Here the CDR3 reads CASSPNVGAVQETQYF. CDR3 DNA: TGTGCCAGCTCACCTAATGTAGGGGCTGTTCAAGAGACCCAGTACTTC.

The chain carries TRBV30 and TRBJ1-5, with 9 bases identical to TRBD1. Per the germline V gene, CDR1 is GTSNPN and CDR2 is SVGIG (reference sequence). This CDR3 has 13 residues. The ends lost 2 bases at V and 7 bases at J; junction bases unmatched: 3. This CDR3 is CAWSTGQGQPQHF. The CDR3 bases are TGTGCCTGGAGTACGGGACAGGGACAGCCCCAGCATTTT.

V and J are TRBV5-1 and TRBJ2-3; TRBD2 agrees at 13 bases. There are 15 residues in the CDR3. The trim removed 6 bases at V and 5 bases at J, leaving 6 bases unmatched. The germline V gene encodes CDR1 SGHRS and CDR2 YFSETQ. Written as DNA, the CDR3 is TGCGCCAGCACCACTAGCGGGAGGGCGGGAGATACGCAGTATTTT. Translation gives CASTTSGRAGDTQYF.

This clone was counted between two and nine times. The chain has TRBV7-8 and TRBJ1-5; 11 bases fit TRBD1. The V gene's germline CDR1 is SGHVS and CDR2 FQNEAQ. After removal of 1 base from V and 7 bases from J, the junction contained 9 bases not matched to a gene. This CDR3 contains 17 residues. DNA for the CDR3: TGTGCCAGCAGCTTAGGGGGTGGACAGGGGGCGGAGCAGCCCCAGCATTTT. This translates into CASSLGGGQGAEQPQHF.

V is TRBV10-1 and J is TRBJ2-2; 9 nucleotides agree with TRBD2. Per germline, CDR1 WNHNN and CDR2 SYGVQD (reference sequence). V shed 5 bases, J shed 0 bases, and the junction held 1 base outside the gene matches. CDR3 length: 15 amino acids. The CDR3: CASSLAGANTGELFF. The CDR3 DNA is TGCGCCAGCAGTTTAGCGGGAGCGAACACCGGGGAGCTGTTTTTT.

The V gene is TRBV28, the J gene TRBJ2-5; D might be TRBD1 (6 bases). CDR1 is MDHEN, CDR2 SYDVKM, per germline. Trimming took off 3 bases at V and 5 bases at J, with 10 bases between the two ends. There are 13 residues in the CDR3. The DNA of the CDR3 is TGTGCCAGCAGTTTCTCAGGGGAGGAGACCCAGTACTTC. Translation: CASSFSGEETQYF.

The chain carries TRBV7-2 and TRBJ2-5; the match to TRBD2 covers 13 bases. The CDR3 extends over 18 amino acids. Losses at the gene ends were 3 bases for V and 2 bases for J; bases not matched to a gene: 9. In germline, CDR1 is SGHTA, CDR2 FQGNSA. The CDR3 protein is CASSFGNPGLAGQETQYF. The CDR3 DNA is TGTGCCAGCAGCTTCGGAAACCCGGGACTAGCGGGGCAAGAGACCCAGTACTTC.

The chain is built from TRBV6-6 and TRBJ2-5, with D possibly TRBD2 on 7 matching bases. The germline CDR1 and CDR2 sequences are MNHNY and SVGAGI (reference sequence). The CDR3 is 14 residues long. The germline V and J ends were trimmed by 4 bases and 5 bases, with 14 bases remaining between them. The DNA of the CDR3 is TGTGCCAGCAGTTGGGGGGGCCCTTGGGAGACCCAGTACTTC. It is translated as CASSWGGPWETQYF.